This passage covers 8 T cell receptor beta chains from one sample sequenced in a study of T-cell reconstitution after alpha-beta-depleted transplantation in children (dated by TCRdb to between 2015 and 2016). Libraries were prepared through PCR. TCRdb records Illumina HiSeq 2500 as the sequencer. To normalize quantification of the TCRbeta repertoire, the TCR libraries were built with molecular barcoding that relied on unique molecular identifiers. TCRdb's own reprocessing of the public reads used fastp at Q25 and MiXCR and kept productive beta chains. Here each entry gathers all rows of one CDR3 protein and keeps the most common genes and DNA. The sample table lists around 380,000 distinct CDR3 sequences, 9.5% to 13% of them with a count of one. Over 4.5% of the sample belongs to the ten largest clones. Sequences were derived from PBMCs from the stem cell graft donor, sampled from the stem cell graft. These TCRs come from a human donor who donated a stem cell graft to a child with acute myeloid leukemia.

This clonotype came up a few times. The J gene is TRBJ1-6, the V gene TRBV11-2, with a possible D match to TRBD1 (5 bases). Trimming left V 7 bases short and J 7 bases short, with 14 bases between. The CDR3 has 14 residues. CDR1 SGHAT and CDR2 FQNNGV come from the germline V gene. The CDR3 loop reads CASTSDGGNSPLHF. In DNA form, the CDR3 reads TGTGCCAGCACCTCTGATGGGGGGAATTCACCCCTCCACTTT. The full variable domain, its missing parts supplied by reference TRBV11-2 and TRBJ1-6, is EAGVAQSPRYKIIEKRQSVAFWCNPISGHATLYWYQQILGQGPKLLIQFQNNGVVDDSQLPKDRFSAERLKGVDSTLKIQPAKLEDSAVYLCASTSDGGNSPLHFGNGTRLTVT.

V usage is TRBV11-1 and J usage is TRBJ2-7, with 8 positions matching TRBD2. This CDR3 is 16 amino acids long. Germline V gene sequence: CDR1 SGHAT, CDR2 FQDESV (reference sequence). J gave up 3 bases and V 5 bases, and 12 bases lay outside the gene matches. CDR3 amino acids: CASSPTGGSGVYEQYV. In nucleotides, the CDR3 is TGTGCCAGCAGCCCGACCGGGGGTAGCGGGGTCTACGAGCAGTACGTC.

This chain joins TRBV15 and TRBJ2-3; D is undetermined. Per germline, CDR1 LNHNV and CDR2 YYDKDF (reference sequence). The CDR3 length is 15 residues. The germline V and J ends were trimmed by 1 base and 1 base, with 9 bases remaining between them. The CDR3 region is CATSRVQPGTDTQYF. In DNA form, the CDR3 reads TGTGCCACCAGCAGAGTTCAACCGGGCACAGATACGCAGTATTTT.

The table lists this clonotype with a few counts. The chain is built from TRBV4-2 and TRBJ2-3; no clear D gene. The CDR3 has 15 residues. V was trimmed by 0 bases and J by 3 bases, leaving 10 bases between them. The germline V gene encodes CDR1 LGHNA and CDR2 YNFKEQ. The CDR3 region has the DNA TGTGCCAGCAGCCAAGATAGAAGAAGGACAGATACGCAGTATTTT. This translates into CASSQDRRRTDTQYF.

This clonotype has more than one count but fewer than ten. The chain uses TRBV5-1 and TRBJ2-5, with 10 bases aligning to TRBD2. V shed 4 bases, J shed 3 bases, and the junction held 6 bases outside the gene matches. The CDR3 has 15 residues. CDR1 SGHRS and CDR2 YFSETQ come from the germline V gene. The CDR3 DNA is TGCGCCAGCAGCCCTACTAGCGGGGCCAAAGAGACCCAGTACTTC. This gives the protein CASSPTSGAKETQYF. The full variable domain, completed using reference TRBV5-1 and TRBJ2-5, is KAGVTQTPRYLIKTRGQQVTLSCSPISGHRSVSWYQQTPGQGLQFLFEYFSETQRNKGNFPGRFSGRQFSNSRSEMNVSTLELGDSALYLCASSPTSGAKETQYFGPGTRLLVL.

This clonotype occurred a few times. The chain links TRBV12-3 or TRBV12-4 to TRBJ1-5; 7 bases match TRBD1. CDR3 length equals 13 residues. After removal of 5 bases from V and 3 bases from J, the junction contained 1 base not matched to a gene. CDR3 sequence reads: CASSQGDNQPQHF. DNA for the CDR3: TGTGCCAGCAGTCAGGGGGACAATCAGCCCCAGCATTTT.

In this sample, this clonotype turned up many times. The chain combines TRBV4-1 with TRBJ2-5; 8 positions agree with TRBD2. The junction had 6 bases not matched to a gene; V was cut back by 2 bases and J by 1 base. The CDR3 runs to 16 residues. Germline CDR1 MGHRA, CDR2 YSYEKL. This chain's CDR3 is CASSQPSSGGQETQYF. The CDR3 nucleotides are TGCGCCAGCAGCCAACCCAGCAGCGGGGGCCAAGAGACCCAGTACTTC.

This chain connects TRBV10-3 to TRBJ2-4, with D hard to call. The CDR3 runs 15 residues. Deletions cut 3 bases from V and 9 bases from J, with 18 bases between. Germline CDR1 ENHRY, CDR2 SYGVKD. The CDR3 nucleotides are TGTGCCATCAGTGAAACCCAGGAAGGGTCCGGCATTCAGTACTTC. Translating gives CAISETQEGSGIQYF.